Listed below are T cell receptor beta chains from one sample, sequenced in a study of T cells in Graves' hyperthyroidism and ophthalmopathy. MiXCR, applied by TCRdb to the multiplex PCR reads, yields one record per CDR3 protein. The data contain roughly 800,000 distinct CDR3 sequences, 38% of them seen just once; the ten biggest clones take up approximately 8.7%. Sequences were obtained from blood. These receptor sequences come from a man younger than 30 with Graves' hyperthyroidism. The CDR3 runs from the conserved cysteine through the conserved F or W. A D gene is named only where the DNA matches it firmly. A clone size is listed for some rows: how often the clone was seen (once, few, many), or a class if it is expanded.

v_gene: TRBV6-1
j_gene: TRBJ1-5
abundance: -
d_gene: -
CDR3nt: TGTGCCAGCAGTGACGTGGTCGGCAACCAGCCCCAGCATTTT
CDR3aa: CASSDVVGNQPQHF

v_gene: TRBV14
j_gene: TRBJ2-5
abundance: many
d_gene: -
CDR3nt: TGTGCCAGCAGCCAGCTGGACTGGGAGACCCAGTACTTC
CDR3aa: CASSQLDWETQYF

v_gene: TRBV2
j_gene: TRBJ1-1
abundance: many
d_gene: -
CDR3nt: TGTGCCAGCAGTTTTGCTTTCTTT
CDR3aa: CASSFAFF

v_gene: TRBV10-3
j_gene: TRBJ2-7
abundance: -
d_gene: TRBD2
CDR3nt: TGTGCCATCAGTGAGACCCAGACTAGCAGTTCCCTCCCGCGCGAGCAGTACTTC
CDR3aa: CAISETQTSSSLPREQYF

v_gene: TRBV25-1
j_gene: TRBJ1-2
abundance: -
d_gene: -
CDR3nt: TGTGCCAGCAGTCCCACCTCCCTAGGCTATGGCTACACCTTC
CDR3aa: CASSPTSLGYGYTF

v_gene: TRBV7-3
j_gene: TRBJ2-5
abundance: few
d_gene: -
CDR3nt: TGTGCCAGCAGCCCTAAGGGGTGGGTGGGACAAGAGACCCAGTACTTC
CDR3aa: CASSPKGWVGQETQYF

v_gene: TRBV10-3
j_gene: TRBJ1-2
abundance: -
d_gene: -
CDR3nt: TGTGCCAGCAGTGACTTGACAGGAGCTAACTATGGCTACACCTTC
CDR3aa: CASSDLTGANYGYTF

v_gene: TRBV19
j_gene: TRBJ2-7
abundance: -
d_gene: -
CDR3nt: TGTGCCAGTAGTTCCTCCCGGGACTTCCCCTACGAGCAGTACTTC
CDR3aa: CASSSSRDFPYEQYF

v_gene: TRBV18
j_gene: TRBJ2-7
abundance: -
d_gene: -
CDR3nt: TGTGCCAGCTCACCAGCTAGTAGGACCTACGAGCAGTACTTC
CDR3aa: CASSPASRTYEQYF

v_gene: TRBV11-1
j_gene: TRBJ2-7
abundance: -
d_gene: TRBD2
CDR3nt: TGTGCCAGCAGCTTACCCTCTAGCGGGGGGCCTAATAACGAGCAGTACTTC
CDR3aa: CASSLPSSGGPNNEQYF

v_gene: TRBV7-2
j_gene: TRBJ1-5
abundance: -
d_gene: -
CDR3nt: TGTGTCAGCAGGTCAGGGATCGTCGCAAATCAGCCCCAGCATTTT
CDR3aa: CVSRSGIVANQPQHF

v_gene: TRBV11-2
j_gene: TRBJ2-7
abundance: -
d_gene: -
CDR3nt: TGTGCCAGCAGCTTATATCACGATAGCTCCTACGAGCAGTACTTC
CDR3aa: CASSLYHDSSYEQYF

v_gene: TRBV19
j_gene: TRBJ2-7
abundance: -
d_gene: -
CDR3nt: TGTGCCAGTAAAGACGGTGGGAGCTCCTACGAGCAGTACTTC
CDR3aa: CASKDGGSSYEQYF

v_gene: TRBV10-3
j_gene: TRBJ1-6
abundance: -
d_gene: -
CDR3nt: TGTGCCATCAGTTGGGTTAGTTGGCTCGGTTCACCCCTCCACTTT
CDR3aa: CAISWVSWLGSPLHF

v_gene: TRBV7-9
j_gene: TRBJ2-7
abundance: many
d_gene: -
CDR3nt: TGTGCCAGCAGCGAGCAGGGGCTTGCCTACGAGCAGTACTTC
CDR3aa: CASSEQGLAYEQYF

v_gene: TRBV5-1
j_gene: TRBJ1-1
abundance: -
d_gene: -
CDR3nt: TGCGCCAGCAGCTCGGACTGGATGAACACTGAAGCTTTCTTT
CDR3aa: CASSSDWMNTEAFF

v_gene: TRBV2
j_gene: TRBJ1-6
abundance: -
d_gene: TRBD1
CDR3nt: TGTGCCAGCAGTGGTGGGACAGGGAATCAGCCCCTCCACTTT
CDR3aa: CASSGGTGNQPLHF

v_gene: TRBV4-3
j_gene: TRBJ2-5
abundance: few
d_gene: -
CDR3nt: TGCGCCAGCAGCCAAGGCTTAAGCGAAGAGACCCAGTACTTC
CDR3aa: CASSQGLSEETQYF

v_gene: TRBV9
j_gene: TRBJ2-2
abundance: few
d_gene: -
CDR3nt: TGTGCCAGCAGCGTAGTATACGGGGAGCTGTTTTTT
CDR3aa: CASSVVYGELFF

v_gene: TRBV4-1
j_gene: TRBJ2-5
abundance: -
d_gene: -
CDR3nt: TGCGCCAGCAGCCGAGGGGCGGGCTTCCACCGAGAGACCCAGTACTTC
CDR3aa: CASSRGAGFHRETQYF

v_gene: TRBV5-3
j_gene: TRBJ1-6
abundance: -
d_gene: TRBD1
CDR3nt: TGTGCCAGCTGCGCCGGACAGGGGTATTCACCCCCCCACTTT
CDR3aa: CASCAGQGYSPPHF

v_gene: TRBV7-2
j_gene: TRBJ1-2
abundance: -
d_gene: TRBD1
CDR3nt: TGTGCCAGCAGCTTGCAGGACAGGGAGCTTGGCTACACCTTC
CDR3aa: CASSLQDRELGYTF

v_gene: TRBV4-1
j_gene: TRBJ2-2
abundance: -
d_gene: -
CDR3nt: TGCGCCAGCAGCCGCTCCCTCGGGGAGCTGTTTTTT
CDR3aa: CASSRSLGELFF

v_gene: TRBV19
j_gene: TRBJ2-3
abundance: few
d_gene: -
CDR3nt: TGTGCCAGTAGCGACAGATTGGTAGATACGCAGTATTTT
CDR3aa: CASSDRLVDTQYF

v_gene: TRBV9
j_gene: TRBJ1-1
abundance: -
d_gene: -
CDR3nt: TGTGCCAGCAGCGCCTTTGGGGGGCCTGAAGCTTTCTTT
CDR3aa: CASSAFGGPEAFF

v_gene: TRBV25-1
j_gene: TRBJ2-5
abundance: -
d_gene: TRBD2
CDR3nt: TGTGCCAGCAGTGCCCCCGGACTAGCGCAAGAGACCCAGTACTTC
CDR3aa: CASSAPGLAQETQYF

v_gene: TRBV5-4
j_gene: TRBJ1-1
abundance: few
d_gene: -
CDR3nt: TGTGCCAGCACCCGAGGGGCAGAACCCATGAACACTGAAGCTTTCTTT
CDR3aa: CASTRGAEPMNTEAFF